This T cell receptor (beta chain) was documented in a study of cytomegalovirus exposure and HLA in healthy donors. Germline CDR1 is SGDLS and CDR2 is YYNGEE. The CDR3 loop spans 19 amino acids. V gave up 3 bases and J gave up 2 bases; unmatched junction bases: 14. General observations from the study: Listed as cytomegalovirus-associated were 164 TCR beta chains. In vitro confirmation showed three CMV-associated chains to be CMV antigen specific. In a later analysis, donors in an Asian-associated ancestry cluster reportedly had fewer N-insertions in productive TCRs than the cohort mean.

The PCR ran on 60 Vbeta and 13 Jbeta primers. Assay: immunoSEQ multiplex PCR; the TCRdb copy retains only in-frame clones and omits some. This table has some 59,000 clones, less than 85% appearing once. For this clone: Its specificity is unknown.

Healthy bone marrow donors made up the cohort. This TCR was sampled from a young woman in good health and CMV-seronegative. Material for sequencing was PBMCs. The genes are TRBV9 and TRBJ2-3; 11 bases are shared with TRBD2. Here the CDR3 DNA reads TGTGCCAGCAGCGGGCCACAGGGGTCTAGCGGGAGGTACACAGATACGCAGTATTTT. Translation: CASSGPQGSSGRYTDTQYF.